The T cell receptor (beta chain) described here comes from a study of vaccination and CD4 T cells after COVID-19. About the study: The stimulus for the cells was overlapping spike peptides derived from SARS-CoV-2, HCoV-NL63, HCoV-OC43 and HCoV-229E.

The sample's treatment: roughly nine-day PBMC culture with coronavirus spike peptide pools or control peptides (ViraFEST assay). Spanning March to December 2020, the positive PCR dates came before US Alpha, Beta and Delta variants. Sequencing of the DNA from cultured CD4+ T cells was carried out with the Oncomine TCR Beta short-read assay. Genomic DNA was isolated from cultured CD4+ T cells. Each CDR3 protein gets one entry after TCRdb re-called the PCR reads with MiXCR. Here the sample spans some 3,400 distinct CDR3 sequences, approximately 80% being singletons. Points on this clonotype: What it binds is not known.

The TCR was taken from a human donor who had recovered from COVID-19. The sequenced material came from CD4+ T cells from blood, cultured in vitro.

CDR3 residues: CASSLQGAHNEKLFF. DNA for the CDR3: TGTGCCAGCAGCCTACAGGGGGCCCATAATGAAAAACTGTTTTTT. The J gene is TRBJ1-4, the V gene TRBV7-9; 9 positions agree with TRBD1. Germline assignment: CDR1 SEHNR and CDR2 FQNEAQ (reference sequence). V trimming: 5 bases; J trimming: 4 bases; junction bases outside the gene matches: 5. The length of the CDR3 is 15 residues.